This T cell receptor (beta chain) was sequenced in a study of cytomegalovirus exposure and HLA in healthy donors. Study in general: The same platform was used for the 100 to 150 validation repertoires and the 650 to 800 first-cohort repertoires, a later analysis reported.

The count of this clone is one. The antigen remains undetermined. The CDR3 contains 15 residues. Germline CDR1 is SGHTA and CDR2 is FQGNSA. Trimming removed 3 bases at V and 2 bases at J, with 12 bases between. Sequencing was performed with immunoSEQ multiplex PCR; in TCRdb, only in-frame clones are kept and a portion is missing. In the table there are 130,000 to 150,000 clones, about 88% of which are singletons. Broader study findings: Subsequent analysis revealed that first-cohort TCR clusters tended to co-occur in the roughly 120 validation repertoires. Researchers counted around 180 TCR beta chains as cytomegalovirus-associated.

This sequence was found in a woman aged 18 to 35 in good health and CMV-seropositive. The chain couples TRBV7-2 to TRBJ2-3, with D perhaps matching TRBD2 (6 bases). The sample taken for sequencing was PBMCs. The DNA for the CDR3 is TGTGCCAGCAGCTTGGGGGACTTTCTCACAGATACGCAGTATTTT. Its protein product is CASSLGDFLTDTQYF.